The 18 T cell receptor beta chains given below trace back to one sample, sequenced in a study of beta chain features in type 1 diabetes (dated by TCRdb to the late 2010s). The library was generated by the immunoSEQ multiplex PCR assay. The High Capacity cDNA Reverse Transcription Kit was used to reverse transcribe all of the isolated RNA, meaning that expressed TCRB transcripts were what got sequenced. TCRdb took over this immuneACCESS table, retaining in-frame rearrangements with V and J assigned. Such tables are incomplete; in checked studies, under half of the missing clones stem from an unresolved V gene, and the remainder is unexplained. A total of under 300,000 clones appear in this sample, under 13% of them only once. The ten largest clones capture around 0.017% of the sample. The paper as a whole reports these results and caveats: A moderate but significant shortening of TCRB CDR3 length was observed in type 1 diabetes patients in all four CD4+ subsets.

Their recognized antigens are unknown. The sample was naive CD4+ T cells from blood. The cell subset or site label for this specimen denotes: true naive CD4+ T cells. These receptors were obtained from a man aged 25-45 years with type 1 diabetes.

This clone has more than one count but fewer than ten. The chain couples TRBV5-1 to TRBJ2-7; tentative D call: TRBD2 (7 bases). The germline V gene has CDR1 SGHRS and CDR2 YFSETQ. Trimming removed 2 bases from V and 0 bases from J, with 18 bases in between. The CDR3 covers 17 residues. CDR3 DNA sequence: TGCGCCAGCAGCTTCCAAACCCCGGGGGGCTACTCCTACGAGCAGTACTTC. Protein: CASSFQTPGGYSYEQYF.

CDR3 protein: CATSREGGTYEQYF. For the CDR3, the DNA is TGTGCCACCAGCAGAGAGGGAGGCACCTACGAGCAGTACTTC. The J gene is TRBJ2-7, the V gene TRBV15; tentatively, D is TRBD2 (6 bases). The CDR3 runs 14 residues. Deletions cut 0 bases from V and 2 bases from J, with 8 bases between. Germline V lookup: CDR1 LNHNV, CDR2 YYDKDF (reference sequence). The whole variable domain, remainder taken from reference TRBV15 and TRBJ2-7, is DAMVIQNPRYQVTQFGKPVTLSCSQTLNHNVMYWYQQKSSQAPKLLFHYYDKDFNNEADTPDNFQSRRPNTSFCFLDIRSPGLGDTAMYLCATSREGGTYEQYFGPGTRLTVT.

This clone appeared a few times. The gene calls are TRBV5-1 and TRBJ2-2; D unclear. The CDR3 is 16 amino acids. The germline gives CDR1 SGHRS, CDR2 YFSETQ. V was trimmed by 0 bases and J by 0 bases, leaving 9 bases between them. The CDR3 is CASSLVANTNTGELFF. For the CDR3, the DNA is TGCGCCAGCAGCTTGGTAGCAAATACGAACACCGGGGAGCTGTTTTTT.

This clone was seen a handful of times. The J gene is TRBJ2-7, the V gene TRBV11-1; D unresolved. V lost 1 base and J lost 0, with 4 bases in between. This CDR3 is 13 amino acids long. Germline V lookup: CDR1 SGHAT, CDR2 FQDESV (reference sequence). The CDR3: CASSLDTSYEQYF. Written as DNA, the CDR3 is TGTGCCAGCAGCTTAGACACCTCCTACGAGCAGTACTTC.

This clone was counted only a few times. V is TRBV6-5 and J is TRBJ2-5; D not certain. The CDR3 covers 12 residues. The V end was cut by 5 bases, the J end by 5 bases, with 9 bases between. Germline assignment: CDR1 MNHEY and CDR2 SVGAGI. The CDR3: CASSLTGETQYF. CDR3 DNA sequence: TGTGCCAGCAGTCTCACCGGGGAGACCCAGTACTTC.

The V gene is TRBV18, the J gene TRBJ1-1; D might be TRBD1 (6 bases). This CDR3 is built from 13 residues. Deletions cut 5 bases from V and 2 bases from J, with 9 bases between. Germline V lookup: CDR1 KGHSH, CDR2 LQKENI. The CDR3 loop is CASSIGTNTEAFF. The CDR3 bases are TGTGCCAGCTCAATCGGGACAAACACTGAAGCTTTCTTT.

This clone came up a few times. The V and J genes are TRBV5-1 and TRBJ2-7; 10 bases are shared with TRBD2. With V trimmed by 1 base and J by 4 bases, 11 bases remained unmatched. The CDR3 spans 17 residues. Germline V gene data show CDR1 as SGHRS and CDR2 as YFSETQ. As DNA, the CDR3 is TGCGCCAGCAGCTTGCTATCTAGCGGGGGCGCCTCGTACGAGCAGTACTTC. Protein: CASSLLSSGGASYEQYF.

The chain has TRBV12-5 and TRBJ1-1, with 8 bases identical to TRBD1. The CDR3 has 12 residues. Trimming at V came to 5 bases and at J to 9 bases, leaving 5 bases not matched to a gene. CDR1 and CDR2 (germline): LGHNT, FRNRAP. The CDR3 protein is CASGPDRAQAFF. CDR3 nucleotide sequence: TGTGCTAGTGGTCCGGACAGGGCCCAAGCTTTCTTT.

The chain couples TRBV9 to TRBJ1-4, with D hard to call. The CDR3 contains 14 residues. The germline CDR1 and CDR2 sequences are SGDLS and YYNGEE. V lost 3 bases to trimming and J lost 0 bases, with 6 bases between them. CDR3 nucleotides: TGTGCCAGCAGCGGAGGTGCAACTAATGAAAAACTGTTTTTT. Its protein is CASSGGATNEKLFF.

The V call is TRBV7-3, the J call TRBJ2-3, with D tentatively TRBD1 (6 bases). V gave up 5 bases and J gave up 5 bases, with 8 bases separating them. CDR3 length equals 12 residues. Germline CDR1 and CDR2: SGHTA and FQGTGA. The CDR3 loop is CASSAQGDTQYF. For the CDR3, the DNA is TGTGCCAGCAGCGCACAGGGAGATACGCAGTATTTT.

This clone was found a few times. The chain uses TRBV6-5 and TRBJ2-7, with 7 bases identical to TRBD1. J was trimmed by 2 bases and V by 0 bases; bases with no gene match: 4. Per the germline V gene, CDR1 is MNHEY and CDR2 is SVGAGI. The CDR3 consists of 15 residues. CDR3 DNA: TGTGCCAGCAGTTACTCCCACAGGGGCACCTACGAGCAGTACTTC. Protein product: CASSYSHRGTYEQYF.

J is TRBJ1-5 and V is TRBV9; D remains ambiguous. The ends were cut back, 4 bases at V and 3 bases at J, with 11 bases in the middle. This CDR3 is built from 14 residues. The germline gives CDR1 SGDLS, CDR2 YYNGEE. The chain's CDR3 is CASSPSGANQPQHF. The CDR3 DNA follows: TGTGCCAGCAGCCCCTCCGGAGCCAATCAGCCCCAGCATTTT.

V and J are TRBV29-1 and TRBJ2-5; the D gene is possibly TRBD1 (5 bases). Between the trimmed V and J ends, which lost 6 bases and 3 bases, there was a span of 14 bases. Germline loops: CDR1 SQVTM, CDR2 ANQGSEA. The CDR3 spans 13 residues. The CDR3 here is CSVGKGWEETQYF. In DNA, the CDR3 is TGCAGCGTAGGGAAGGGGTGGGAAGAGACCCAGTACTTC.

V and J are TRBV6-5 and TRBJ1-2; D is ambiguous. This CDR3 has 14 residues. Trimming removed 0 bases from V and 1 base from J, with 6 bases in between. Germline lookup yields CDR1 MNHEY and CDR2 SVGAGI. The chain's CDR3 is CASSYSALNYGYTF. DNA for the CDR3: TGTGCCAGCAGTTACTCTGCACTTAACTATGGCTACACCTTC.

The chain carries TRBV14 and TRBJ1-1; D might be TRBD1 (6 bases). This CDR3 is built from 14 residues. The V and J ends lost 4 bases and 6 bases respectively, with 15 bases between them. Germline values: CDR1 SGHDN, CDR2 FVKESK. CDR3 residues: CASSRNTGWAEAFF. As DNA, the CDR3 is TGTGCCAGCAGCCGGAACACAGGGTGGGCTGAAGCTTTCTTT.

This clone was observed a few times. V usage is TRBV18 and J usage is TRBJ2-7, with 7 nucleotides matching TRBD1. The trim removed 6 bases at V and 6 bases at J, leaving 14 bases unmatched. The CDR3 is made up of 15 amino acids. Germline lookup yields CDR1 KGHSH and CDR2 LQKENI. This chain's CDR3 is CASSPGTDPLSEQYF. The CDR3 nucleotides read TGTGCCAGCTCGCCTGGGACAGACCCTTTAAGCGAGCAGTACTTC.

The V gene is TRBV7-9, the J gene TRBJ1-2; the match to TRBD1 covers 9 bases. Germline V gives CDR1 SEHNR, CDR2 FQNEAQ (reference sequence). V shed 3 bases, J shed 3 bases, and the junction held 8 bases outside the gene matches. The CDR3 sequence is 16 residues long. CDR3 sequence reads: CASSLEPGQGDYGYTF. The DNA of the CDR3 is TGTGCCAGCAGCTTGGAGCCGGGACAGGGTGACTATGGCTACACCTTC. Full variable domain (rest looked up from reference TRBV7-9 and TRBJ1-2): DTGVSQNPRHKITKRGQNVTFRCDPISEHNRLYWYRQTLGQGPEFLTYFQNEAQLEKSRLLSDRFSAERPKGSFSTLEIQRTEQGDSAMYLCASSLEPGQGDYGYTFGSGTRLTVV.

The DNA of the CDR3 is TGTGCCAGCAGCTCGCACCCCCGGGACATTCAGTACTTC. This encodes CASSSHPRDIQYF. This rearrangement joins TRBV7-2 to TRBJ2-4; the D is unclear. The CDR3 sequence is 13 residues long. The V end was cut by 4 bases, the J end by 8 bases, with 12 bases between. Germline values: CDR1 SGHTA, CDR2 FQGNSA.